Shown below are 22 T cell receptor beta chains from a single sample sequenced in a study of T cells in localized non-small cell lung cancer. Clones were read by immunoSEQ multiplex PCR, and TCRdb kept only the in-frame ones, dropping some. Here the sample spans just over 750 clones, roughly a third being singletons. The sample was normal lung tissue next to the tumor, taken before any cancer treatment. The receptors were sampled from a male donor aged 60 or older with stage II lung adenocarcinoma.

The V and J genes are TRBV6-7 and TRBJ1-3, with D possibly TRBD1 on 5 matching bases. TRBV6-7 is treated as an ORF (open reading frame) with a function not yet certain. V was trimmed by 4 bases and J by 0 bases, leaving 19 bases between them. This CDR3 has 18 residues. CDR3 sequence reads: CASSSTRGAAGSGNTIYF. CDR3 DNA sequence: TGTGCCAGCAGTTCCACTCGGGGCGCCGCCGGCTCTGGAAACACCATATATTTT.

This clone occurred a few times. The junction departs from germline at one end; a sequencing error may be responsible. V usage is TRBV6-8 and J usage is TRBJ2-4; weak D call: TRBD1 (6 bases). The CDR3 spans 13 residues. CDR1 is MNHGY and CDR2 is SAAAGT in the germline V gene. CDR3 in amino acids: CAISGVQGNIQYF. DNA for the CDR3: TGTGCCATCAGTGGGGTTCAGGGGAACATTCAGTACTTC.

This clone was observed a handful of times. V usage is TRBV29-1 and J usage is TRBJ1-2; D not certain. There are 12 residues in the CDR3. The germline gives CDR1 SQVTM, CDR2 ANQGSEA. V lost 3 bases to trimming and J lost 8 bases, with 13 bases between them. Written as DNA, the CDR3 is TGCAGCGTTGAGAGAGGGTTTGGGGGCTACACCTTC. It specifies CSVERGFGGYTF. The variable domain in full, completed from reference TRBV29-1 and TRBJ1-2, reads SAVISQKPSRDICQRGTSLTIQCQVDSQVTMMFWYRQQPGQSLTLIATANQGSEATYESGFVIDKFPISRPNLTFSTLTVSNMSPEDSSIYLCSVERGFGGYTFGSGTRLTVV.

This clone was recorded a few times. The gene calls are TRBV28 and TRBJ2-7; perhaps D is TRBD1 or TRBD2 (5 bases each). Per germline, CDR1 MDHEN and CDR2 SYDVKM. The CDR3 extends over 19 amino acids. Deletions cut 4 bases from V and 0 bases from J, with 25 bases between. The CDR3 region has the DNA TGTGCCAGCAGTTCCACCATGGGGACCGGGACGGCGATCTCCTACGAGCAGTACTTC. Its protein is CASSSTMGTGTAISYEQYF. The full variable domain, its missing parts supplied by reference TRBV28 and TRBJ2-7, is DVKVTQSSRYLVKRTGEKVFLECVQDMDHENMFWYRQDPGLGLRLIYFSYDVKMKEKGDIPEGYSVSREKKERFSLILESASTNQTSMYLCASSSTMGTGTAISYEQYFGPGTRLTVT.

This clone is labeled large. CDR3 sequence reads: CASKAGPSSYNEQFF. The CDR3, as DNA: TGTGCCAGCAAGGCGGGGCCGAGCTCCTACAATGAGCAGTTCTTC. The V and J genes are TRBV11-3 and TRBJ2-1; TRBD2 is a possible D gene (6 bases). CDR1 SGHNT and CDR2 YENEEA come from the germline V gene. V was trimmed by 7 bases and J by 0 bases, leaving 13 bases between them. This CDR3 has 15 amino acids.

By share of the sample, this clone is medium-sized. The CDR3 region is CASSLGHRNSGNTIYF. The CDR3, as DNA: TGTGCCAGCAGCTTAGGACACAGGAACTCTGGAAACACCATATATTTT. The rearrangement uses TRBV11-3 and TRBJ1-3, with a weak D call TRBD1 (5 bases). The V gene lost 1 base and the J gene lost 0 bases, with 10 bases spanning the gap. The CDR3 spans 16 residues. Germline assignment: CDR1 SGHNT and CDR2 YENEEA.

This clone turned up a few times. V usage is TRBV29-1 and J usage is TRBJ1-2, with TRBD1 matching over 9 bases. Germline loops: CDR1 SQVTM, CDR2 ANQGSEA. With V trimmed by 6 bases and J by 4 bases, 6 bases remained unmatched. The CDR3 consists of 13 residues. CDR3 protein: CSVYRGRSYGYTF. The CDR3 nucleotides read TGCAGCGTGTACAGGGGGCGATCCTATGGCTACACCTTC.

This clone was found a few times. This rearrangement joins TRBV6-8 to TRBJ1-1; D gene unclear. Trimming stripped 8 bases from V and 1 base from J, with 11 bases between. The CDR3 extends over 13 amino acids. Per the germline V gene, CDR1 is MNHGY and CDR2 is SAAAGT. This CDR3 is CASPRGPNTEAFF. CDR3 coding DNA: TGTGCCAGCCCCCGCGGGCCGAACACTGAAGCTTTCTTT.

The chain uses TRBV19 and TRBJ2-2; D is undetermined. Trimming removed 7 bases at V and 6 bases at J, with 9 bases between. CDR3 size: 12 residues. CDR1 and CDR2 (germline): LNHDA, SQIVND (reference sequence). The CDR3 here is CASTRRPGELFF. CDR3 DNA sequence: TGTGCCAGTACTAGGCGTCCCGGGGAGCTGTTTTTT. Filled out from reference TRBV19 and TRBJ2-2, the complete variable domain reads DGGITQSPKYLFRKEGQNVTLSCEQNLNHDAMYWYRQDPGQGLRLIYYSQIVNDFQKGDIAEGYSVSREKKESFPLTVTSAQKNPTAFYLCASTRRPGELFFGEGSRLTVL.

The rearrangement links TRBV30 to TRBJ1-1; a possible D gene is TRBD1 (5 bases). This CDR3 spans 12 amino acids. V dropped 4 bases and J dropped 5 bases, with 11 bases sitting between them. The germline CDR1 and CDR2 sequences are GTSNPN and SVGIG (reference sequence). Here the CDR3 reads CAWNIGTTEAFF. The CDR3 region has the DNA TGTGCCTGGAACATTGGGACGACTGAAGCTTTCTTT.

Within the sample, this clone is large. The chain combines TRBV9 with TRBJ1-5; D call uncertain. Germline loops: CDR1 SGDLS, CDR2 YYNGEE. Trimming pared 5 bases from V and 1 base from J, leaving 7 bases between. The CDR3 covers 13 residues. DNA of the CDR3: TGTGCCAGCAGTGCACAGAGCAATCAGCCCCAGCATTTT. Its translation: CASSAQSNQPQHF.

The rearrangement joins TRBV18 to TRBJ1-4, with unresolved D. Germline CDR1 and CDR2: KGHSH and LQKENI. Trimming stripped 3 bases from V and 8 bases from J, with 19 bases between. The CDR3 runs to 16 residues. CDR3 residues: CASSPRPGSRDEKLFF. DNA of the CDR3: TGTGCCAGCTCACCCCGTCCGGGGTCACGCGACGAAAAACTGTTTTTT.

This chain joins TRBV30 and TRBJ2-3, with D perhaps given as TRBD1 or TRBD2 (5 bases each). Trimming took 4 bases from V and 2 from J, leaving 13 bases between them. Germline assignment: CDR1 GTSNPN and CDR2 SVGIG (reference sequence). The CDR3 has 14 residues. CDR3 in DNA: TGTGCCTGGACCGAGGGGCAGTTCACAGATACGCAGTATTTT. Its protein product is CAWTEGQFTDTQYF.

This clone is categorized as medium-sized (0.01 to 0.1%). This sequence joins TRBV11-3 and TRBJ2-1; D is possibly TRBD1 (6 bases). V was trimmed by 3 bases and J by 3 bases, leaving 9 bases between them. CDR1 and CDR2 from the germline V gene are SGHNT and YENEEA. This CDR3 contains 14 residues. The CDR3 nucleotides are TGTGCCAGCAGCTTGCAGGGGTACTACAATGAGCAGTTCTTC. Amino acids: CASSLQGYYNEQFF. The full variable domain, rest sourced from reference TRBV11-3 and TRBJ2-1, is EAGVVQSPRYKIIEKKQPVAFWCNPISGHNTLYWYLQNLGQGPELLIRYENEEAVDDSQLPKDRFSAERLKGVDSTLKIQPAELGDSAVYLCASSLQGYYNEQFFGPGTRLTVL.

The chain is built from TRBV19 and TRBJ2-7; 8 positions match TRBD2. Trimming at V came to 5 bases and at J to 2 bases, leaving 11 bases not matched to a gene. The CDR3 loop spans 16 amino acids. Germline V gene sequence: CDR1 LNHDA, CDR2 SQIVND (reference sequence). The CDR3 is CASSSKRTSTTYEQYF. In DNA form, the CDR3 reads TGTGCCAGTAGTTCAAAGAGGACTAGCACAACCTACGAGCAGTACTTC.

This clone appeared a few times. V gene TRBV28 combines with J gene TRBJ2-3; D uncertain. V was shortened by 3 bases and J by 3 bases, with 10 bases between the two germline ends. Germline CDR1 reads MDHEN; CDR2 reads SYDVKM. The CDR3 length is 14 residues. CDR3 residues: CASSFLSGTDTQYF. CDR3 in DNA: TGTGCCAGCAGTTTTTTGTCCGGGACAGATACGCAGTATTTT.

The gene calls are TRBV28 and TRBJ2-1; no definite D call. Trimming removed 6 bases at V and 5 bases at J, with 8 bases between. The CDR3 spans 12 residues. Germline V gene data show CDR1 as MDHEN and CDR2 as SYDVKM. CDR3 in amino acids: CASRERDNEQFF. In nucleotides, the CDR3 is TGTGCCAGCAGAGAGAGAGACAATGAGCAGTTCTTC.

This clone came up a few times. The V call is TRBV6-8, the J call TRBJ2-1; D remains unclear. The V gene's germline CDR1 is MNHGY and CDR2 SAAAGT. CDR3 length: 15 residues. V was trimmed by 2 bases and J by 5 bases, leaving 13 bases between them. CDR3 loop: CASSYDSSSNNEQFF. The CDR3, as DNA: TGTGCCAGCAGTTACGACTCCTCTTCGAACAATGAGCAGTTCTTC.

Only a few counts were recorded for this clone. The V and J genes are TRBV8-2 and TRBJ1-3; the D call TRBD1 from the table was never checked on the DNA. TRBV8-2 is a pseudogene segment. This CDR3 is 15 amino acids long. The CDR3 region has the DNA TGTGCCAGCAGTCAGGGGCCGAGCTCTGGAAACACCATATATTTT. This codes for CASSQGPSSGNTIYF.

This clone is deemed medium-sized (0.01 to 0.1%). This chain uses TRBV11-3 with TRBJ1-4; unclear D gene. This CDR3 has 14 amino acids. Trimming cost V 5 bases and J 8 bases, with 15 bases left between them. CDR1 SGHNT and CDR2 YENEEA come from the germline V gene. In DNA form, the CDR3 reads TGTGCCAGCAGCCCGGTTGGGGTTCGGGAAAAACTGTTTTTT. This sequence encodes CASSPVGVREKLFF.

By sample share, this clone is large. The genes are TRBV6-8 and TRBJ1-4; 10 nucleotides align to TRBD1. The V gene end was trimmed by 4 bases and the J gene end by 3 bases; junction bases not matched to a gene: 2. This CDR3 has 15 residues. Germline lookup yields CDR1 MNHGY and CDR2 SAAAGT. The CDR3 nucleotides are TGTGCCAGCAGTTTGGGGACAGGGGCTAATGAAAAACTGTTTTTT. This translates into CASSLGTGANEKLFF.

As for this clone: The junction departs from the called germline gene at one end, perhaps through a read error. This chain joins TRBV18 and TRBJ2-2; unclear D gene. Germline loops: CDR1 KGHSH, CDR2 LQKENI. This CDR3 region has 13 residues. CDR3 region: CVSSESGTGELFF. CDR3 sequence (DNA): TGTGTCAGCTCAGAGTCGGGCACCGGGGAGCTGTTTTTT.